This TCR beta chain originates from a study of blood T cell repertoires in COVID-19. About the study: COVID-19 samples, acute and convalescent, were from the United States, Italy and Spain. T cells, B-cell-depleted T cells, or PBMCs supplied cDNA or gDNA.

V was cut by 5 bases and J by 2 bases, with 14 bases left in between. The germline CDR1 and CDR2 sequences are MDHEN and SYDVKM. The CDR3 contains 15 residues. Study processing details: Reference gene primer amplification gave nucleated cell count estimates. Libraries were prepared by immunoSEQ multiplex PCR; TCRdb keeps only in-frame clonotypes and omits some of them. V, J and clone size reflect that table, while D and trimming were determined from the DNA. This table has roughly 180,000 clones, 85% to 90% appearing once. Sample: peripheral blood. The receptor was derived from a woman between 55 and 75 years old with acute or convalescent COVID-19. The chain links TRBV28 to TRBJ2-3; possibly TRBD1 for D (6 bases). As DNA, the CDR3 is TGTGCCAGCAGTCCCCCCGGGACAAACACAGATACGCAGTATTTT. It is translated as CASSPPGTNTDTQYF.